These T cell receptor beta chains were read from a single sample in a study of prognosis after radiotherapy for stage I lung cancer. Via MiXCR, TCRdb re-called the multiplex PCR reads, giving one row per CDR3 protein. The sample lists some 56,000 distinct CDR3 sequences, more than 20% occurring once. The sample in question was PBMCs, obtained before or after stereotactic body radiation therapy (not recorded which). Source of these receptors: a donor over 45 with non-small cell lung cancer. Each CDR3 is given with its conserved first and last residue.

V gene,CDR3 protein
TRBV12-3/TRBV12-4,CASTYLAGGGNEQFF
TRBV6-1,CASRGQSNPQHF
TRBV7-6,CASSSRTSVAREADTQYF
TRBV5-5,CASSLWGEISDEQFF
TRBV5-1,CASSFWQGQETQYF
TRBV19,CASSTPRTGFTIEAFF
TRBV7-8,CASSFDTGYYGYTF
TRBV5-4,CASSPASRVDTGELFF
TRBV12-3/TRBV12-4,CASGFNGGQDEQYF
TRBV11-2,CASSLLAAYNEQFF
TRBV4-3,CASSPQSGRDRATF
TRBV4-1,CASSQEGNSPLHF
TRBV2,CASSESERGATYEQYF
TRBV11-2,CASSLVATAHGEQYF
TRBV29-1,CSVSEPLQETQYF
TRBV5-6,CASSPGNNEQFF
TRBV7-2,CASSLARGTYEQYF
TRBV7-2,CASSLGGQVNSPFHF
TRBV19,CASSRRHVGADTQYF
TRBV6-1,CASFPGQVYEQYF
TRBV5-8,CASKVSGTELYEQYF
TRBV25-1,CSSSERRGGRNYNEQFF
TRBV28,CASSEGKETQYF
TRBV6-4,CASSETGAMNTEAFF
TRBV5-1,CASSLGGRPYNSPLHF
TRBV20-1,CSARNRQGGDQPQHF
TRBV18,CASRGDTEAFF
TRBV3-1,CASSRRDAGGLGGTQYF
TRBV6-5,CASSSAPGTTSYNEQFF
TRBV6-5,CSSSLQVPETQYF
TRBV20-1,CSARDPRRAASGGSYEQYF
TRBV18,CASSPVGGMDGYTF
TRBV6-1,CASSLGRSYGYTF
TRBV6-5,CASSYSLAVGMMEFF
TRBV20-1,CSASVLGRGGYEQYF
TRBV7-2,CASSPGGSTTEAFF
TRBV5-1,CASSAGQGAHTGELFF
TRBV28,CASSAIPGHLNTEAFF
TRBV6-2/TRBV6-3,CASSLLAGGYGEQFF
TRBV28,CANTTAGAGGEQFF
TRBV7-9,CASSPDISYEQYF
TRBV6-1,CASSEGDRVYGYTF
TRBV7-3,CASILTTKDSGGIRDEQFF
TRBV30,CAWKYRTQGNSPLHF
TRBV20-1,CSARARERRFF
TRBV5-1,CASSSESGLNYGYTF
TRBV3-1,CASSKGYRRDTEAFF
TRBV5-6,CASSSSGTGRPGGTQYF
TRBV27,CAAKGQGYNSPLHF
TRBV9,CASSSTQGGGGSYEQYF
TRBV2,CASWRNEQFF
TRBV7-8,CASSLMRTGYEQYF
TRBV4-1,CASSQGWGGYTF
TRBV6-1,CAGGHGLEEAFF
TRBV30,CAWSGYGSSEAFF